These 3 T cell receptor beta chains came from one sample sequenced in a study of blood T cells in healthy people across ages (dated by TCRdb to about 2015). The method behind the library was 5' RACE. For sequencing, an Illumina HiSeq 2500 was employed. The second PCR ran for about 7 to 11 cycles and used a J-beta primer mix along with a sample-barcoded 5' primer. TCRdb's own reprocessing of the public reads used fastp at Q25 and MiXCR and kept productive beta chains. Under each unique CDR3 protein, matching rows form one entry showing the most common genes and DNA. This sample gives about 1.6 million distinct CDR3 sequences in total; about 35% of them show up just once. The leading ten clones occupy about 11% of the sample. The specimen sequenced was blood. The receptors derive from a woman aged 25-40 years in good health.

The count of this clonotype is one. This rearrangement joins TRBV19 to TRBJ1-5; 8 nucleotides line up with TRBD1. After removal of 7 bases from V and 5 bases from J, the junction contained 1 base not matched to a gene. CDR1 is LNHDA and CDR2 is SQIVND in the germline V gene (reference sequence). The CDR3 extends over 12 amino acids. The CDR3 sequence is CASTDRDQPQHF. The CDR3 nucleotides read TGTGCCAGTACGGACAGGGATCAGCCCCAGCATTTT.

J is TRBJ1-4 and V is TRBV20-1, with 8 bases lining up with TRBD1. Trimming took 0 bases from V and 7 from J; bases not matched to a gene: 7. There are 15 residues in the CDR3. Germline V gene lookup returns CDR1 DFQATT and CDR2 SNEGSKA (reference sequence). The CDR3 protein is CSARDSRQGSEKLFF. CDR3 in DNA: TGCAGTGCTAGAGACTCGAGACAGGGGTCTGAAAAACTGTTTTTT.

The rearrangement uses TRBV11-2 and TRBJ1-1; a weak D match, TRBD1 (5 bases). From germline, CDR1 is SGHAT and CDR2 FQNNGV. Trimming shortened V by 5 bases and J by 1 base, and 14 bases separated the two germline ends. This CDR3 is 15 amino acids long. The CDR3 coding sequence is TGTGCCAGCAGCCGCCAGGGACGGACGAACACTGAAGCTTTCTTT. It yields the protein CASSRQGRTNTEAFF.